The source of this TCR beta chain is a study of T cell responses to AZD1222 COVID-19 vaccine (dated by TCRdb to about 2021). Study-level background: A total of 233 trial participants underwent TCR sequencing, of whom nearly 210 had received two doses of AZD1222 and approximately 26 had received two doses of the MenACWY control vaccine. Trial participants were enrolled into age subgroups of 18-55, 56-69 and 70-plus years, which contained about 150, 28 and 57 TCR-sequenced participants, respectively. Broader findings and caveats from the paper: Nearly half of unique spike-specific TCRs reportedly recognized epitopes outside regions mutated in the B.1.351 and B.1.1.7 variants. A significant rise in spike-specific TCR breadth and depth was observed after two AZD1222 doses relative to day 0 and relative to MenACWY recipients. Because no day 14 peak-response samples were available, repertoires were characterized only after the peak T cell response. Vaccine-associated CD4 TCRs spanned the whole spike protein, with dominant responses in regions 160-218 and 743-854. Participants were mostly white British and included more females than males, and it was suggested by the authors that clonal diversity may have been underestimated. Conclusions about previously exposed vaccinees were limited because only six or seven AZD1222 recipients were SARS-CoV-2 seropositive at baseline. In the small 56-69-year group, the increase in depth fell short of significance, most likely because of low power.

To note about this clone: Its antigen is still unknown. No clone much larger than this one lies a single base away; base qualities are absent.

Taken with the paper, the label for time point translates to: baseline before first vaccination. The treatment or condition label, as the study defines it: meningococcal conjugate vaccine given as trial control. Vaccinee samples came from UK trials COV001 and COV002, including a single-blind randomized controlled phase 2/3 trial of AZD1222 (ChAdOx1 nCoV-19) in healthy adults. For TCRbeta chain sequencing, PBMC samples from trial participants were taken at day 0 and at day 28 after the second dose. The CDR3 regions of human TCRbeta chains were subjected to immunosequencing. The authors' pipeline ran thus. Repertoire TCRs were matched against a reference library of SARS-CoV-2-specific TCRs generated with the MIRA antigen-specificity platform. Breadth meant the fraction of unique TCRs that were SARS-CoV-2-associated, whereas depth meant the fraction of total T cells that were SARS-CoV-2-associated. Using the MIRA data, each spike-specific TCR was assigned both to the spike region to which the TCR was reactive and to a CD4 or CD8 class. Log10-transformed breadth and depth values were compared by one-way ANOVA with Sidak's multiple comparisons tests. Held by TCRdb, this immuneACCESS table contains in-frame sequences only and omits some clones. Under half of the omission traces to an unresolved V gene where checked; the cause of the rest is unknown. That table is the source of V, J and clone size, and D and trimming were worked out from the DNA. A total of more than 150,000 clones appear in this sample, about nine tenths of them only once. The ten largest clones take up under 3.5% of the sample.

This sequence was found in an adult in good health. The sample here was peripheral blood, taken on day 0 of MenACWY control vaccination.

The sequence in DNA is TGTGCCAGCAGTTACGGCCGGGGAGGCACAGATACGCAGTATTTT. Translation gives CASSYGRGGTDTQYF. The chain is encoded by TRBV6-2 or TRBV6-3 joined to TRBJ2-3, and TRBD2 may be the D gene, going by 5 matching bases. V loses 2 bases, J loses 1 base, and the germline ends lie 10 bases apart. From the germline V gene, CDR1 is MNHEY and CDR2 is SVGEGT. Counted from cysteine to phenylalanine, this CDR3 has 15 amino acids. The kept DNA is CDR3 alone, 45 bases in frame from the first base.